What follows are 32 T cell receptor beta chains derived from one specimen sequenced in a study. Using its own MiXCR run on the RT-PCR reads, TCRdb lists one record per CDR3 protein. The sample includes hundreds of thousands of distinct CDR3 sequences, 13% to 15% of them seen just once. Sequenced input: memory CD4+ T cells from blood. The receptor set was obtained from a female donor in good health, serving as a healthy control.

The chain couples TRBV19 to TRBJ1-5, with 10 bases fitting TRBD1. The CDR3 is 16 amino acids. Germline values: CDR1 LNHDA, CDR2 SQIVND (reference sequence). V shed 9 bases, J shed 6 bases, and the junction held 14 bases outside the gene matches. CDR3 bases: TGTGCCAGCCAAACGACAGGGGGCGAGGATCGTCAGCCCCAGCATTTT. Translated, it gives CASQTTGGEDRQPQHF.

This clonotype was found a few times. This sequence may be a read error, since a much larger clone differs from it by one base. The chain joins TRBV28 to TRBJ2-1; 10 bases are shared with TRBD1. The trim removed 6 bases at V and 6 bases at J, leaving 5 bases unmatched. The CDR3 is made up of 14 amino acids. Germline CDR1 MDHEN, CDR2 SYDVKM. CDR3 protein: CASSSGTGANEQFF. In nucleotides, the CDR3 is TGTGCCAGCAGCTCCGGGACAGGGGCCAATGAGCAGTTCTTC.

The V gene is TRBV7-3, the J gene TRBJ2-7, with D unclear. V was trimmed by 2 bases and J by 6 bases, leaving 17 bases between them. The germline CDR1 and CDR2 sequences are SGHTA and FQGTGA. The length of the CDR3 is 15 residues. The CDR3 DNA reads as TGTGCCAGCAGCTTATACCCCGAAGGGAATACCGAGCAGTACTTC. It encodes CASSLYPEGNTEQYF.

This clonotype has a handful of counts. The chain carries TRBV5-4 and TRBJ1-1; D is undetermined. Germline CDR1 and CDR2: SGHNT and YYREEE (reference sequence). The germline V and J ends were trimmed by 4 bases and 1 base, with 20 bases remaining between them. This CDR3 is built from 17 residues. DNA of the CDR3: TGTGCCAGCAGCGTACCAGGAGGTTCATACGAGAACACTGAAGCTTTCTTT. Encoded protein: CASSVPGGSYENTEAFF.

Only a few counts were recorded for this clonotype. This rearrangement joins TRBV10-3 to TRBJ1-5, with D hard to call. Per the germline V gene, CDR1 is ENHRY and CDR2 is SYGVKD. CDR3 length: 14 residues. Trimming took 3 bases from V and 4 from J, leaving 10 bases between them. The CDR3 DNA is TGTGCCATCAGTGAAGGGAGGGAGAATCAGCCCCAGCATTTT. Translated: CAISEGRENQPQHF.

This clonotype was seen more than once but under ten times. The V call is TRBV7-9, the J call TRBJ1-3; D is ambiguous. CDR3 length equals 14 residues. V lost 4 bases and J lost 0, with 7 bases in between. Germline V lookup: CDR1 SEHNR, CDR2 FQNEAQ (reference sequence). The CDR3 region has the DNA TGTGCCAGCAGCTCCGGGCACTCTGGAAACACCATATATTTT. This codes for CASSSGHSGNTIYF. Full variable domain (missing parts from reference TRBV7-9 and TRBJ1-3): DTGVSQNPRHKITKRGQNVTFRCDPISEHNRLYWYRQTLGQGPEFLTYFQNEAQLEKSRLLSDRFSAERPKGSFSTLEIQRTEQGDSAMYLCASSSGHSGNTIYFGEGSWLTVV.

The table lists this clonotype with a few counts. The chain couples TRBV10-3 to TRBJ1-2; D is possibly TRBD1 (5 bases). CDR1 and CDR2 from the germline V gene are ENHRY and SYGVKD. V was trimmed by 4 bases and J by 6 bases, leaving 9 bases between them. The CDR3 runs 12 residues. DNA of the CDR3: TGTGCCATCAGTGCGGCAGGGAATGGCTACACCTTC. Protein product: CAISAAGNGYTF.

V usage is TRBV4-3 and J usage is TRBJ2-2; 7 bases are shared with TRBD2. The ends lost 0 bases at V and 5 bases at J; junction bases unmatched: 15. The CDR3 is 19 amino acids. The germline gives CDR1 LGHNA, CDR2 YSLEER. The CDR3 sequence is CASSQDGGVAGLETGELFF. Written as DNA, the CDR3 is TGCGCCAGCAGCCAAGATGGTGGAGTAGCGGGTTTAGAAACCGGGGAGCTGTTTTTT.

This clonotype was observed at least ten times. The chain couples TRBV6-5 to TRBJ1-2; the D is unclear. V lost 3 bases, J lost 4 bases, and 12 bases lay in between. The CDR3 sequence is 14 residues long. Germline V gives CDR1 MNHEY, CDR2 SVGAGI. CDR3 DNA sequence: TGTGCCAGCAGTTATTCCGGGTGGGTCTATGGCTACACCTTC. As protein: CASSYSGWVYGYTF.

The table lists this clonotype with many counts. This chain uses TRBV20-1 with TRBJ2-7; TRBD2 matches 10 bases. Trimming cost V 2 bases and J 4 bases; bases outside gene matches: 8. The germline gives CDR1 DFQATT, CDR2 SNEGSKA (reference sequence). This CDR3 comprises 15 residues. CDR3 region: CSARPRTSGRYEQYF. DNA of the CDR3: TGCAGTGCTAGACCTAGGACTAGCGGTCGGTACGAGCAGTACTTC.

This clonotype was found many times. The CDR3 nucleotides are TGTGCCAGCAGTCAGTCCAGGGGGCGCAAGGATGGCTACACCTTC. Protein sequence: CASSQSRGRKDGYTF. This chain joins TRBV12-3 or TRBV12-4 and TRBJ1-2; 8 nucleotides line up with TRBD1. J gave up 6 bases and V 5 bases, and 11 bases lay outside the gene matches. The CDR3 spans 15 residues.

The genes are TRBV28 and TRBJ2-7, with D possibly matching TRBD2 (7 bases). Germline V gives CDR1 MDHEN, CDR2 SYDVKM. The CDR3 covers 15 residues. V lost 10 bases and J lost 7, with 26 bases in between. The CDR3 here is CATFAGAPSREEQYF. The CDR3 nucleotides read TGTGCCACCTTCGCGGGGGCGCCATCGCGGGAGGAGCAGTACTTC.

This clonotype showed up many times. The rearrangement uses TRBV5-1 and TRBJ2-2; TRBD2 matches at 13 bases. The length of the CDR3 is 19 residues. The V and J ends lost 1 base and 0 bases, in that order; junction bases with no gene match: 6. From germline, CDR1 is SGHRS and CDR2 YFSETQ. CDR3 nucleotide sequence: TGCGCCAGCAGCTTGAACCCGACTAGCGGGAGGACGAACACCGGGGAGCTGTTTTTT. Translating gives CASSLNPTSGRTNTGELFF. The entire variable domain, with the rest obtained from reference TRBV5-1 and TRBJ2-2, is as follows: KAGVTQTPRYLIKTRGQQVTLSCSPISGHRSVSWYQQTPGQGLQFLFEYFSETQRNKGNFPGRFSGRQFSNSRSEMNVSTLELGDSALYLCASSLNPTSGRTNTGELFFGEGSRLTVL.

The chain couples TRBV5-5 to TRBJ1-1; TRBD1 matches at 8 bases. The length of the CDR3 is 13 residues. In germline, CDR1 is SGHKS, CDR2 YYEKEE (reference sequence). V was clipped by 4 bases and J by 7 bases; unmatched bases: 6. The CDR3 is CASSQGQVGEAFF. In nucleotides, the CDR3 is TGTGCCAGCAGCCAGGGACAGGTTGGTGAAGCTTTCTTT.

This clonotype was counted ten times or more. V and J are TRBV12-3 or TRBV12-4 and TRBJ1-3; D ambiguous. The length of the CDR3 is 14 residues. The germline V and J ends were trimmed by 3 bases and 1 base, with 7 bases remaining between them. CDR3 DNA sequence: TGTGCCAGCAGTTTTAGCGCATCTGGAAACACCATATATTTT. Amino acids: CASSFSASGNTIYF.

There are a few counts of this clonotype. This chain joins TRBV7-6 and TRBJ2-2, with 8 bases matching TRBD1. The V gene end was trimmed by 7 bases and the J gene end by 6 bases; junction bases not matched to a gene: 7. The CDR3 extends over 14 amino acids. The germline CDR1 and CDR2 sequences are SGHVS and FNYEAQ. CDR3 amino acids: CASNSQGASGELFF. CDR3 sequence (DNA): TGTGCCAGCAATTCCCAGGGGGCATCCGGGGAGCTGTTTTTT.

CDR3 sequence (DNA): TGCAGTGCTACGCCACCTAAACAGGCCGCCTACGGAGGGCAGTACTTC. Residues: CSATPPKQAAYGGQYF. The chain couples TRBV20-1 to TRBJ2-7, with D possibly being TRBD1 or TRBD2 (5 bases each). The V end was cut by 4 bases, the J end by 9 bases, with 28 bases between. The CDR3 contains 16 residues. The germline gives CDR1 DFQATT, CDR2 SNEGSKA (reference sequence).

This clonotype was detected ten times or more. V is TRBV9 and J is TRBJ2-5; D ambiguous. Trimming removed 4 bases from V and 4 bases from J, with 5 bases in between. This CDR3 has 11 amino acids. Germline V CDR1 and CDR2: SGDLS, YYNGEE. The CDR3 spells CASSNSETQYF. CDR3 nucleotides: TGTGCCAGCAGCAATTCAGAGACCCAGTACTTC.

This clonotype was picked up a small number of times. V and J are TRBV4-3 and TRBJ1-6; D gene ambiguous. The CDR3 has 14 amino acids. V lost 1 base, J lost 8 bases, and 9 bases lay in between. Germline lookup yields CDR1 LGHNA and CDR2 YSLEER. The CDR3 nucleotides are TGCGCCAGCAGCCAAGGGATTCATGATTCACCCCTCCACTTT. The encoded protein is CASSQGIHDSPLHF.

In this sample, this clonotype turned up a few times. The chain uses TRBV7-9 and TRBJ2-2, with 8 bases that match TRBD1. CDR3 length equals 15 residues. The germline V gene has CDR1 SEHNR and CDR2 FQNEAQ (reference sequence). The trim removed 5 bases at V and 5 bases at J, leaving 7 bases unmatched. This CDR3 is CASSRRQGRTGELFF. In DNA, the CDR3 is TGTGCCAGCAGCCGACGACAGGGGAGGACCGGGGAGCTGTTTTTT.

This clonotype was detected many times. The J gene is TRBJ2-3, the V gene TRBV5-5; D may be TRBD2 (5 bases). The V gene's germline CDR1 is SGHKS and CDR2 YYEKEE (reference sequence). This CDR3 is 15 amino acids long. V dropped 7 bases and J dropped 1 base, with 16 bases sitting between them. The CDR3 DNA reads as TGTGCCAGCGTAAATCGGGGAATCGGCACAGATACGCAGTATTTT. Translation gives CASVNRGIGTDTQYF.

V and J are TRBV4-1 and TRBJ1-4, with D unresolved. Per the germline V gene, CDR1 is MGHRA and CDR2 is YSYEKL. V was shortened by 0 bases and J by 5 bases, with 7 bases between the two germline ends. The CDR3 is made up of 14 amino acids. CDR3 DNA sequence: TGCGCCAGCAGCCAAGAAGGGAGGAATGAAAAACTGTTTTTT. Translation gives CASSQEGRNEKLFF.

This clonotype has only a few counts. The chain has TRBV24-1 and TRBJ2-2, with 10 bases that match TRBD1. The CDR3 has 17 amino acids. V lost 4 bases and J lost 5; bases outside the gene matches: 9. Germline CDR1 reads KGHDR; CDR2 reads SFDVKD. The CDR3 is CATSDHGTGVLTGELFF. DNA of the CDR3: TGTGCCACCAGTGACCACGGGACAGGGGTATTGACCGGGGAGCTGTTTTTT.

The V call is TRBV7-2, the J call TRBJ2-1; 10 bases line up with TRBD1. The trim removed 2 bases at V and 7 bases at J, leaving 8 bases unmatched. Per germline, CDR1 SGHTA and CDR2 FQGNSA. The CDR3 length is 16 residues. The chain's CDR3 is CASSLTGTGASNEQFF. The CDR3 DNA follows: TGTGCCAGCAGCTTAACCGGGACAGGGGCCTCAAATGAGCAGTTCTTC. Variable domain in full (rest from reference TRBV7-2 and TRBJ2-1): GAGVSQSPSNKVTEKGKDVELRCDPISGHTALYWYRQSLGQGLEFLIYFQGNSAPDKSGLPSDRFSAERTGGSVSTLTIQRTQQEDSAVYLCASSLTGTGASNEQFFGPGTRLTVL.

This chain links TRBV6-5 with TRBJ2-3; D possibly corresponds to TRBD1 (6 bases). The CDR3 loop spans 13 amino acids. Trimming cost V 5 bases and J 8 bases, with 14 bases left between them. Germline CDR1 reads MNHEY; CDR2 reads SVGAGI. CDR3 in DNA: TGTGCCAGCAGTCCACAGGGTAGAGCTACGCAGTATTTT. Translated: CASSPQGRATQYF.

The V and J genes are TRBV12-3 or TRBV12-4 and TRBJ2-7; D uncertain. V lost 6 bases, J lost 2 bases, and 11 bases lay in between. This CDR3 spans 13 amino acids. The DNA for the CDR3 is TGTGCCAGCAGCCACACACATACCTACGAGCAGTACTTC. This encodes CASSHTHTYEQYF.

The rearrangement links TRBV6-2 or TRBV6-3 to TRBJ1-1; tentative D call: TRBD1 (6 bases). This CDR3 comprises 18 residues. Germline lookup yields CDR1 MNHEY and CDR2 SVGEGT. V dropped 4 bases and J dropped 0 bases, with 21 bases sitting between them. The CDR3 loop is CASSSTRQARGMNTEAFF. The CDR3 DNA is TGTGCCAGCAGTTCCACGCGACAGGCAAGAGGGATGAACACTGAAGCTTTCTTT.

This clonotype was seen a handful of times. This sequence joins TRBV6-6 and TRBJ1-1; D unclear. V lost 7 bases and J lost 0, with 15 bases in between. The CDR3 is 15 residues long. Looked up from germline, CDR1 is MNHNY and CDR2 is SVGAGI (reference sequence). The CDR3 coding sequence is TGTGCCAGCAACCCCGGAGTCCAGCTGAACACTGAAGCTTTCTTT. This gives the protein CASNPGVQLNTEAFF.

This clonotype turned up a few times. This chain connects TRBV6-1 to TRBJ1-2; TRBD1 aligns across 12 bases. CDR3 length equals 15 residues. V shed 5 bases, J shed 3 bases, and the junction held 4 bases outside the gene matches. Per the germline V gene, CDR1 is MNHNS and CDR2 is SASEGT. The CDR3 region is CASSRDRGPHYGYTF. The CDR3 region has the DNA TGTGCCAGCAGTAGGGACAGGGGGCCACACTATGGCTACACCTTC.

This clonotype was seen ten or more times. CDR3: CASSGSDRDYGYTF. The CDR3 bases are TGTGCCAGCAGTGGGTCGGACAGGGACTATGGCTACACCTTC. The chain combines TRBV12-3 or TRBV12-4 with TRBJ1-2; 8 bases line up with TRBD1. CDR3 length: 14 residues. The junction had 5 bases not matched to a gene; V was cut back by 5 bases and J by 3 bases.

This clonotype was counted between two and nine times. The V gene is TRBV20-1, the J gene TRBJ2-7, with D uncertain. The germline V gene encodes CDR1 DFQATT and CDR2 SNEGSKA (reference sequence). Deletions cut 0 bases from V and 6 bases from J, with 9 bases between. The CDR3 consists of 12 residues. CDR3 sequence (DNA): TGCAGTGCTAGAGAGCAGGCTCGCGAGCAGTACTTC. As protein: CSAREQAREQYF.

The DNA for the CDR3 is TGTGCCAGTAGTATCGGGATAGCGGGAGGGCCGGATGTTGAGACCCAGTACTTC. Translating gives CASSIGIAGGPDVETQYF. V usage is TRBV19 and J usage is TRBJ2-5; 11 bases agree with TRBD2. From germline, CDR1 is LNHDA and CDR2 SQIVND (reference sequence). J lost 5 bases, V lost 3 bases, and 14 bases had no gene match. This CDR3 contains 18 residues.